This entry features one T cell receptor (beta chain) sequence. Antigen unknown. The data were taken from a study of T cells expressing NK-cell markers. Study at large: Eight donors were sequenced, of whom seven were HCMV-seropositive, while the remaining one was HCMV-seronegative. General observations from the study: Dominance of the CD3+CD56-NKG2C+ fraction by these clonotypes also held in several donors.

The CDR3 totals 14 residues. TCR beta libraries carry UMIs added by 5'RACE template switching. Following a re-call of the 5' RACE reads, TCRdb has one entry per CDR3 protein and lacks DNA. In all, the sample yields a few hundred thousand distinct CDR3 sequences. The chain recombines TRBV12-3 or TRBV12-4 with TRBJ1-1; no DNA is available, so the TRBD1 call from TCRdb remains unchecked. The TCR was taken from a man aged 18 to 70 in good health. Material for sequencing was blood T cells: a sorted CD56 or NKG2C T cell subset, CD4+ or CD8+ T cells, or bulk PBMC T cells (not recorded which). The CDR3 loop is CASSLGRVFTEAFF.